The 2 T cell receptor beta chains below come from one sample, sequenced in a study of cytomegalovirus exposure and HLA in healthy donors. A multiplex PCR was run with 60 Vbeta primers and 13 Jbeta primers. Only in-frame clones appear in the TCRdb table, and some are missing; sequencing was by immunoSEQ multiplex PCR. The sample consists of about 130,000 clones, over 65% of them appearing once. Material: PBMCs. These receptors were collected from a man aged 18 to 29 in good health and CMV-seropositive.

This CDR3 is CASSLEEIGNQPQHF. Here the CDR3 DNA reads TGTGCCAGCAGTTTGGAGGAAATAGGCAATCAGCCCCAGCATTTT. This chain connects TRBV6-1 to TRBJ1-5; D gene ambiguous. V was clipped by 5 bases and J by 2 bases, with 13 bases between them. CDR1 is MNHNS and CDR2 is SASEGT in the germline V gene. The CDR3 spans 15 residues.

The gene calls are TRBV18 and TRBJ2-6, with D possibly TRBD1 on 6 matching bases. The CDR3 contains 15 residues. Trimming removed 3 bases at V and 2 bases at J, with 8 bases between. Germline CDR1 reads KGHSH; CDR2 reads LQKENI. CDR3: CASSPKGAGANVLTF. CDR3 DNA sequence: TGTGCCAGCTCACCTAAGGGGGCTGGGGCCAACGTCCTGACTTTC.